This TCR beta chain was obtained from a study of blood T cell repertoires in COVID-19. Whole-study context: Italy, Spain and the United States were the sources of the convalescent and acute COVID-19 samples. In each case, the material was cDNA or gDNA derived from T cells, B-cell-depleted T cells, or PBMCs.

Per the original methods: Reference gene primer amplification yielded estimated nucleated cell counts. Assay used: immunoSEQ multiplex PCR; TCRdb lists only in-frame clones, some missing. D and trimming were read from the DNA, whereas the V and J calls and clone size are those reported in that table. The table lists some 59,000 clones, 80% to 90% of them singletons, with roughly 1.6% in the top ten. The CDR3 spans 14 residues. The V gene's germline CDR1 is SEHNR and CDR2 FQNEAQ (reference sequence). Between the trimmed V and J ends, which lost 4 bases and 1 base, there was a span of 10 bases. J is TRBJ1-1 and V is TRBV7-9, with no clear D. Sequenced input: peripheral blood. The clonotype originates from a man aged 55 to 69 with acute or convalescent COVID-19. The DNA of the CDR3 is TGTGCCAGCAGCTCCTGGACTGAGAACACTGAAGCTTTCTTT. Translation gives CASSSWTENTEAFF.